This TCR beta chain appears in the sequencing data of a study of blood T cells in healthy people across ages. General study findings and limits: Among T cells, TCR beta diversity per million cells dropped roughly linearly as age rose.

Through a sample-barcoded 5' primer and a J-beta primer mix, a second PCR was run for about 7 to 12 cycles. TCRdb re-called the 5' RACE reads through MiXCR, storing one row per CDR3 protein. The sample has under 950,000 distinct CDR3 sequences; around a fifth are singletons. As regards this clonotype: Antigen specificity is unknown.

The CDR3 spans 13 residues. In germline, CDR1 is ENHRY, CDR2 SYGVKD. Trimming removed 7 bases from V and 0 bases from J, with 7 bases in between. The receptor was isolated from an older man in good health. The chain carries TRBV10-3 and TRBJ2-1; TRBD2 might be the D (6 bases). The sample comprised blood. The CDR3 spells CAIMEGSYNEQFF. Here the CDR3 DNA reads TGTGCCATCATGGAGGGCTCCTACAATGAGCAGTTCTTC.